One sample yielded the 9 T cell receptor beta chains listed below, sequenced in a study of spatial heterogeneity in lung cancer. Time point described: sample taken at primary tumor resection. Tumor, nontumor lung or frozen PBMC supplied whole RNA, sequenced without sorting. One entry per CDR3 protein, called by TCRdb with MiXCR from the 5' RACE reads. Here the sample spans 24,000 or so distinct CDR3 sequences, over 3% being singletons. Sequenced material: PBMCs, taken at surgery. The receptor set was obtained from a female donor with early-stage non-small cell lung cancer.

In its sample, this clonotype was seen many times. V gene TRBV20-1 combines with J gene TRBJ2-1; D tentatively reads TRBD1 or TRBD2 (5 bases each). The CDR3 spans 15 residues. V lost 0 bases and J lost 1, with 10 bases in between. The germline V gene has CDR1 DFQATT and CDR2 SNEGSKA (reference sequence). The CDR3 is CSAREGVGSYNEQFF. The CDR3 nucleotides are TGCAGTGCTAGAGAGGGGGTGGGGTCCTACAATGAGCAGTTCTTC.

This clonotype was counted ten times or more. The rearrangement joins TRBV30 to TRBJ1-5; the D gene is possibly TRBD1 (6 bases). The V and J ends lost 3 bases and 0 bases respectively, with 12 bases between them. In germline, CDR1 is GTSNPN, CDR2 SVGIG (reference sequence). This CDR3 region has 15 residues. Here the CDR3 reads CAWSSRGYSNQPQHF. The CDR3, as DNA: TGTGCCTGGAGCAGCAGGGGATATAGCAATCAGCCCCAGCATTTT.

This clonotype was counted many times. This chain uses TRBV10-3 with TRBJ2-3; TRBD2 matches 10 bases. With V trimmed by 4 bases and J by 5 bases, 3 bases remained unmatched. The CDR3 is 14 amino acids. Germline CDR1 is ENHRY and CDR2 is SYGVKD. CDR3 protein: CAISVVAGGDTQYF. The CDR3 nucleotides are TGTGCCATCAGTGTGGTAGCGGGAGGAGATACGCAGTATTTT.

There are many counts of this clonotype. This chain uses TRBV18 with TRBJ1-5; 7 bases match TRBD1. The CDR3 contains 14 residues. The V segment lost 5 bases and the J segment 3 bases; nucleotides outside the gene matches: 4. The V gene's germline CDR1 is KGHSH and CDR2 LQKENI. CDR3 sequence (DNA): TGTGCCAGCTCAGGGACAGTCGACAATCAGCCCCAGCATTTT. Translating it yields CASSGTVDNQPQHF.

This clonotype has more than one count but fewer than ten. The chain has TRBV6-1 and TRBJ2-5; TRBD1 aligns across 8 bases. The CDR3 length is 16 residues. Germline V CDR1 and CDR2: MNHNS, SASEGT. With V trimmed by 3 bases and J by 1 base, 7 bases remained unmatched. The DNA for the CDR3 is TGTGCCAGCAGTGATGACAGGGGCGGCCTCCAAGAGACCCAGTACTTC. Amino acids: CASSDDRGGLQETQYF.

This clonotype has ten or more counts. The V call is TRBV9, the J call TRBJ2-5; TRBD2 matches 8 bases. V was pared by 6 bases and J by 1 base, with 11 bases of the junction left unmatched. The V gene's germline CDR1 is SGDLS and CDR2 YYNGEE. This CDR3 comprises 16 residues. For the CDR3, the DNA is TGTGCCAGCACCTTATCGGCTAGCGGGTTCCAAGAGACCCAGTACTTC. Translated: CASTLSASGFQETQYF.

Many counts were recorded for this clonotype. The chain has TRBV5-1 and TRBJ1-6; no clear D. Trimming left V 3 bases short and J 5 bases short, with 15 bases between. CDR1 and CDR2 from the germline V gene are SGHRS and YFSETQ. The CDR3 totals 16 residues. CDR3 in DNA: TGCGCCAGCAGCTCCTCACGGGAGGCTCATAATTCACCCCTCCACTTT. It encodes CASSSSREAHNSPLHF.

This clonotype has ten or more counts. This chain joins TRBV20-1 and TRBJ1-1; tentative D call: TRBD1 (5 bases). Trimming cost V 6 bases and J 2 bases, with 13 bases left between them. CDR3 length equals 13 residues. The germline V gene has CDR1 DFQATT and CDR2 SNEGSKA (reference sequence). This CDR3 is CSAAQQANTEAFF. The CDR3 DNA is TGCAGTGCAGCCCAACAGGCAAACACTGAAGCTTTCTTT.

The sample holds many counts of this clonotype. The chain recombines TRBV6-5 with TRBJ2-3, with D perhaps matching TRBD2 (5 bases). V was pared by 0 bases and J by 1 base, with 14 bases between. Per the germline V gene, CDR1 is MNHEY and CDR2 is SVGAGI. There are 17 residues in the CDR3. CDR3 sequence (DNA): TGTGCCAGCAGTTACTCGAACCCGGCCGGGGGCACAGATACGCAGTATTTT. Its protein product is CASSYSNPAGGTDTQYF.